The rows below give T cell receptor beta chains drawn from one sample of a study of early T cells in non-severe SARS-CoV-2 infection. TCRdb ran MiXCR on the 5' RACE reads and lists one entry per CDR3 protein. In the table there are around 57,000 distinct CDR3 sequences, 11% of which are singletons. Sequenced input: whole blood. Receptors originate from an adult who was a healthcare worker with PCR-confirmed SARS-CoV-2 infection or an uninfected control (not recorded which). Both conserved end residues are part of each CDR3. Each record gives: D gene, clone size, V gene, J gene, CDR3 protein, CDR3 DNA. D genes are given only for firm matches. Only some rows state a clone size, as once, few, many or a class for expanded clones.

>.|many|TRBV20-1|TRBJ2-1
CSARDGRSPHNEQFF
TGCAGTGCTAGAGACGGACGTTCGCCCCACAATGAGCAGTTCTTC
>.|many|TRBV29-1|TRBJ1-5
CSVADSSRDQPQHF
TGCAGCGTTGCAGACTCTAGCAGGGATCAGCCCCAGCATTTT
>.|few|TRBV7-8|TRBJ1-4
CASSLEIFRGTNEKLFF
TGTGCCAGCAGCTTAGAGATTTTCAGGGGAACTAATGAAAAACTGTTTTTT
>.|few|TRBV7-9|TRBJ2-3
CASSSSRADTQYF
TGTGCCAGCAGCTCCAGTAGGGCAGATACGCAGTATTTT
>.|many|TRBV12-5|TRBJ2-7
CASAPSGRDYEQYF
TGTGCTAGTGCCCCGTCGGGCAGAGACTACGAGCAGTACTTC
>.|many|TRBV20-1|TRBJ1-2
CSARDVNRVGRGYGYTF
TGCAGTGCTAGAGATGTAAACAGGGTGGGAAGAGGCTATGGCTACACCTTC
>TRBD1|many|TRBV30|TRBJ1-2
CAWSGQGSERYGYTF
TGTGCCTGGAGTGGACAGGGATCGGAGCGCTATGGCTACACCTTC
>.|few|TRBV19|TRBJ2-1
CASSGGTLRFTYNEQFF
TGTGCCAGTAGTGGAGGGACGCTTCGGTTCACCTACAATGAGCAGTTCTTC
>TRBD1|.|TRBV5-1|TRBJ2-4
CASSPRTGKNIQYF
TGCGCCAGCAGCCCGAGGACAGGGAAAAACATTCAGTACTTC
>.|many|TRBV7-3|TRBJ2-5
CASSPEGEETQYF
TGTGCCAGCAGCCCAGAAGGGGAAGAGACCCAGTACTTC
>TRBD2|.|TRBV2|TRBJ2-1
CASNRAGGGKDEQFF
TGTGCCAGCAATCGAGCGGGGGGAGGGAAAGATGAGCAGTTCTTC
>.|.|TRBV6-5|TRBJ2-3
CASSRDTVDTQYF
TGTGCCAGCAGCCGGGACACCGTGGATACGCAGTATTTT
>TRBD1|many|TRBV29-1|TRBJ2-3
CSGGPGQGQYF
TGCAGCGGGGGACCGGGACAGGGGCAGTATTTT
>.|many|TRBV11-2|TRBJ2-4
CASSPQYRQDSVVGKNIQYF
TGTGCCAGCAGCCCACAATACAGGCAGGACTCTGTAGTTGGTAAAAACATTCAGTACTTC
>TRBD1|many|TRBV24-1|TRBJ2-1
CATSRQGVSEQFF
TGTGCCACCAGTAGACAGGGGGTGAGTGAGCAGTTCTTC
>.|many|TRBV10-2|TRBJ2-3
CASSEVATSGTDTQYF
TGCGCCAGCAGTGAAGTAGCAACAAGCGGCACAGATACGCAGTATTTT
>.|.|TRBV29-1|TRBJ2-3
CSAAKRGTDTQYF
TGCAGCGCCGCAAAGAGGGGCACAGATACGCAGTATTTT
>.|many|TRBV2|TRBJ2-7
CASTSGLLASYEQYF
TGTGCCAGCACCTCCGGGCTATTAGCCTCCTACGAGCAGTACTTC
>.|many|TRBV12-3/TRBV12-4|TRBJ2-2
CASSLARAAGELFF
TGTGCCAGCAGTTTAGCCAGGGCCGCCGGGGAGCTGTTTTTT
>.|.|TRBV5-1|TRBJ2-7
CASSLAQDMPYEQYF
TGCGCCAGCAGCTTGGCCCAGGATATGCCCTACGAGCAGTACTTC
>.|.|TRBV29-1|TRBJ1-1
CSVGRATEAFF
TGCAGCGTTGGTCGCGCCACTGAAGCTTTCTTT
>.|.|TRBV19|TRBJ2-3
CASRNTDTQYF
TGTGCCAGTAGGAACACAGATACGCAGTATTTT
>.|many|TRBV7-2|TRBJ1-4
CASSPTGYEKLFF
TGTGCCAGCAGCCCGACAGGTTATGAAAAACTGTTTTTT
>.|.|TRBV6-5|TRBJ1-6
CASSYKLGGRNSPLHF
TGTGCCAGCAGTTATAAACTTGGAGGGCGCAACTCACCCCTCCACTTT
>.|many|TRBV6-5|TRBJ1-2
CASSYGFGPGGYTF
TGTGCCAGCAGTTACGGTTTTGGTCCCGGCGGCTACACCTTC
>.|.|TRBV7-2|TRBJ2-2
CASSLGLGLANTGELFF
TGTGCCAGCAGCTTAGGCCTTGGTCTAGCGAACACCGGGGAGCTGTTTTTT
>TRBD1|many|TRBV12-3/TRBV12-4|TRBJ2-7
CASSPGQGVYEQYF
TGTGCCAGCAGTCCTGGGCAGGGGGTCTACGAGCAGTACTTC
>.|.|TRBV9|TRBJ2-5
CASSVSVGETQYF
TGTGCCAGCAGCGTAAGTGTCGGAGAGACCCAGTACTTC
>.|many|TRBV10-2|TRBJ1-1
CASSDWDFTEAFF
TGCGCCAGCAGTGATTGGGACTTCACTGAAGCTTTCTTT
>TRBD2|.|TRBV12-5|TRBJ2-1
CASANVAGGEQFF
TGTGCTAGTGCCAATGTGGCGGGGGGTGAGCAGTTCTTC
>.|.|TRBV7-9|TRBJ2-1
CASSLAQGLAEQFF
TGTGCCAGCAGCTTAGCTCAGGGATTGGCTGAGCAGTTCTTC
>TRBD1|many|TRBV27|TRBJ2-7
CATSTGVGYEQYF
TGTGCCACCTCGACAGGGGTGGGCTACGAGCAGTACTTC
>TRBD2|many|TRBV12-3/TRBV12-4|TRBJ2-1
CASSLNRAGLYNEQFF
TGTGCCAGCAGTTTAAATCGAGCGGGGCTCTACAATGAGCAGTTCTTC
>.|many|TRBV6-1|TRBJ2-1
CASSLTSVGSSYNEQFF
TGTGCCAGCAGCCTAACCTCAGTGGGCAGCTCCTACAATGAGCAGTTCTTC
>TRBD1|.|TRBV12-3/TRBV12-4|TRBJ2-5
CASTPDRGPLETQYF
TGTGCCAGCACCCCGGACAGGGGGCCTCTGGAGACCCAGTACTTC
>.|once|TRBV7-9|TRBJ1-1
CASSLIGLGEAFF
TGTGCCAGCAGCCTCATAGGACTAGGTGAAGCTTTCTTT
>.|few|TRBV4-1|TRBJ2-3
CASSQVGGSTDTQYF
TGCGCCAGCAGCCAAGTAGGAGGAAGCACAGATACGCAGTATTTT
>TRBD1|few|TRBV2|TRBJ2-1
CASSEAGQGVGEQFF
TGTGCCAGCAGTGAAGCGGGACAGGGGGTAGGTGAGCAGTTCTTC
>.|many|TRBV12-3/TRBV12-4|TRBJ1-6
CASRPTGNNSPLHF
TGTGCCAGCAGACCTACAGGGAATAATTCACCCCTCCACTTT
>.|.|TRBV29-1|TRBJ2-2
CSALAPGELFF
TGCAGCGCCCTCGCACCCGGGGAGCTGTTTTTT
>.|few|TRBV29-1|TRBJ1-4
CSVALWEKLFF
TGCAGCGTAGCGCTTTGGGAAAAACTGTTTTTT
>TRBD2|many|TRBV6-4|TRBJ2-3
CASSEFVGGATDTQYF
TGTGCCAGCAGTGAATTTGTCGGGGGGGCCACAGATACGCAGTATTTT
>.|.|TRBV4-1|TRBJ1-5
CASSQVFLGNQPQHF
TGCGCCAGCAGCCAAGTCTTTCTCGGGAATCAGCCCCAGCATTTT